The T cell receptor beta chain under discussion was sequenced for a study of early stage breast cancer tumors. Libraries were prepared by immunoSEQ multiplex PCR; TCRdb keeps only in-frame clonotypes and omits some of them. This table holds more than 55,000 clones, approximately 84% found once. Concerning this clone itself: What it binds is unknown.

The ends lost 2 bases at V and 3 bases at J; junction bases unmatched: 4. The V gene's germline CDR1 is SGHDT and CDR2 YYEEEE. The CDR3 spans 14 residues. Findings of the study overall: Enriched TCRB sequences shared across patients were mostly commonly generated sequences.

Sequences were obtained from blood. The clonotype was recovered from a person aged 40 to 50 with breast cancer. The chain couples TRBV5-6 to TRBJ1-1; 7 bases map to TRBD1. Here the CDR3 DNA reads TGTGCCAGCAGCTTCAGGGGGACGGACACTGAAGCTTTCTTT. Protein: CASSFRGTDTEAFF.